This T cell receptor (beta chain) was identified during a study of response to subunit inactivated influenza vaccine. Study conclusions and caveats: The authors offered the suggestion that each seasonal influenza vaccination recruits few new T cells.

Germline V CDR1 and CDR2: DFQATT, SNEGSKA (reference sequence). The V end lost 5 bases, the J end lost 5 bases, and 11 bases lay between the germline ends. CDR3 length: 12 amino acids. As for this clonotype: What it binds is unknown.

TCRdb called the RT-PCR reads again in MiXCR, with one record for every CDR3 protein. The sample yields 500,000 to 600,000 distinct CDR3 sequences, about 14% seen once. This clonotype was obtained from a man between 45 and 60 years old who received an inactivated influenza vaccine. The genes are TRBV20-1 and TRBJ2-3, with unresolved D. The input for sequencing was PBMCs from blood, taken 11 to 12 days after vaccination. CDR3 in amino acids: CSAYPWEDTQYF. In DNA form, the CDR3 reads TGCAGTGCTTACCCGTGGGAAGATACGCAGTATTTT.